The 8 T cell receptor beta chains below come from one sample, sequenced in a study of T-cell reconstitution after alpha-beta-depleted transplantation in children. Molecular barcoding with unique molecular identifiers was used for the TCRbeta library. MiXCR was run by TCRdb on the PCR reads, yielding one entry per CDR3 protein. The top ten hold approximately 6% of the sample, which has 250,000 or so distinct CDR3 sequences, around 7.5% seen once. The sequenced sample was PBMCs, mostly from graft donor cells, obtained 180 days after TCRalphabeta/CD19-depleted stem cell transplant. The receptors derive from a male patient under 18 who had a stem cell transplant for acute lymphoblastic leukemia, so the T cells may come from the graft donor.

This clonotype was observed many times. This chain joins TRBV12-3 or TRBV12-4 and TRBJ2-5, with 14 positions matching TRBD2. J lost 5 bases, V lost 5 bases, and 7 bases had no gene match. The CDR3 covers 16 residues. The CDR3 region is CASSTRLAGGPETQYF. For the CDR3, the DNA is TGTGCCAGCAGTACCCGACTAGCGGGAGGGCCCGAGACCCAGTACTTC.

This clonotype came up many times. The genes are TRBV2 and TRBJ1-6; D possibly corresponds to TRBD1 (5 bases). V was clipped by 6 bases and J by 0 bases, with 9 bases between them. The CDR3 totals 15 residues. Germline V gene lookup returns CDR1 SNHLY and CDR2 FYNNEI. Here the CDR3 reads CASRQESSYNSPLHF. CDR3 in DNA: TGTGCCAGCAGACAGGAGAGCTCCTATAATTCACCCCTCCACTTT.

This clonotype was seen at least ten times. This chain joins TRBV20-1 and TRBJ1-2, with TRBD1 as a possible D gene (6 bases). This CDR3 contains 12 residues. The germline gives CDR1 DFQATT, CDR2 SNEGSKA (reference sequence). V shed 5 bases and J shed 4 bases, with 11 bases lying between them. The CDR3 sequence is CSAPTGGYGYTF. In DNA, the CDR3 is TGCAGTGCTCCGACAGGTGGCTATGGCTACACCTTC.

This clonotype was seen repeatedly, ten times or more. In nucleotides, the CDR3 is TGTGCCAGCAGGGCAGACAGGGAGAGCAATCAGCCCCAGCATTTT. Translated, it gives CASRADRESNQPQHF. J is TRBJ1-5 and V is TRBV6-5; TRBD1 aligns across 7 bases. In germline, CDR1 is MNHEY, CDR2 SVGAGI. V shed 6 bases, J shed 1 base, and the junction held 6 bases outside the gene matches. The CDR3 has 15 residues.

This clonotype was seen repeatedly, ten times or more. CDR3 protein: CSARGPSGRSYEQYF. The CDR3, as DNA: TGCAGTGCTAGAGGCCCTAGCGGGAGATCCTACGAGCAGTACTTC. This chain links TRBV20-1 with TRBJ2-7; 10 bases map to TRBD2. This CDR3 comprises 15 residues. Germline V gene data show CDR1 as DFQATT and CDR2 as SNEGSKA (reference sequence). The junction had 4 bases not matched to a gene; V was cut back by 1 base and J by 1 base.

Ten or more counts support this clonotype. This CDR3 reads CASSMQGAMTEQYF. The CDR3 region has the DNA TGTGCCAGTAGTATGCAGGGAGCTATGACCGAGCAGTACTTC. This chain uses TRBV19 with TRBJ2-7; the D gene could be TRBD1 or TRBD2 (5 bases each). V lost 3 bases and J lost 6, with 15 bases in between. The CDR3 totals 14 residues. Looked up from germline, CDR1 is LNHDA and CDR2 is SQIVND (reference sequence).

In its sample, this clonotype was seen many times. The genes are TRBV7-9 and TRBJ1-4; no clear D. CDR1 is SEHNR, CDR2 FQNEAQ, per germline (reference sequence). This CDR3 has 14 residues. Deletions cut 5 bases from V and 12 bases from J, with 19 bases between. CDR3: CASSPRTSQAELFF. As DNA, the CDR3 is TGTGCCAGCAGCCCCCGTACTTCCCAGGCGGAACTGTTTTTT. Full variable domain (remainder filled in from reference TRBV7-9 and TRBJ1-4): DTGVSQNPRHKITKRGQNVTFRCDPISEHNRLYWYRQTLGQGPEFLTYFQNEAQLEKSRLLSDRFSAERPKGSFSTLEIQRTEQGDSAMYLCASSPRTSQAELFFGSGTQLSVL.

This clonotype was counted ten times or more. The chain has TRBV28 and TRBJ2-3; possibly TRBD2 for D (6 bases). Trimming removed 6 bases at V and 1 base at J, with 14 bases between. The CDR3 loop spans 15 amino acids. Germline lookup yields CDR1 MDHEN and CDR2 SYDVKM. The CDR3 protein is CASSPRGTRTDTQYF. The CDR3 nucleotides are TGTGCCAGCAGCCCCCGGGGGACTCGCACAGATACGCAGTATTTT.